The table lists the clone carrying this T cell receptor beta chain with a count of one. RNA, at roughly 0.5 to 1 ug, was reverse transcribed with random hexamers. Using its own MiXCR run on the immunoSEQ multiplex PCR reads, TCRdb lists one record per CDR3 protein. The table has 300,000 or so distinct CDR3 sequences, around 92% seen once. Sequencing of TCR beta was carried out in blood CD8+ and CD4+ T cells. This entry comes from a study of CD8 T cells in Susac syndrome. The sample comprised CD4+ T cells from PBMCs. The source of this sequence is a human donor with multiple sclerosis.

The CDR3 is CAWQDNNNSPLHF. The CDR3, as DNA: TGTGCCTGGCAAGACAACAATAATTCACCCCTCCACTTT. V usage is TRBV30 and J usage is TRBJ1-6; no definite D call. The V end was cut by 5 bases, the J end by 5 bases, with 10 bases between. The CDR3 has 13 residues. CDR1 and CDR2 (germline): GTSNPN, SVGIG (reference sequence).